This TCR beta chain was recorded in a study of preoperative IRX-2 immunotherapy in early breast cancer. Repertoires were generated with immunoSEQ multiplex PCR, while TCRdb's copy carries only in-frame clones and drops some. The table has about 32,000 clones, roughly 87% seen once. Treatment indicated: preoperative locoregional IRX-2 cytokine immunotherapy. The CDR3 length is 13 residues. V was pared by 3 bases and J by 0 bases, with 5 bases between. Germline V gene data show CDR1 as KGHSH and CDR2 as LQKENI. This TCR came from a human donor with breast cancer. The chain combines TRBV18 with TRBJ2-5; no definite D call. The specimen comprised lymph node tissue, sampled from a patient treated with IRX-2 immunotherapy. The CDR3 bases are TGTGCCAGCTCACCGGGGTACCAAGAGACCCAGTACTTC. Residues: CASSPGYQETQYF.